The next 32 T cell receptor beta chains were all read from a single sample in a study of metastatic and nonmetastatic thyroid tumors. All patients reached thyroid surgery having received no treatment beforehand. TCRdb re-clonotyped the PCR reads via MiXCR. This repertoire shows tens of thousands of clones, approximately 15% found once; its top ten account for 5% to 8%. The sequenced sample was blood. All receptors derive from a male donor with papillary thyroid cancer or a benign thyroid nodule (not recorded which). Some clones in this sample may be carry-over from other donors' samples.

The chain has TRBV28 and TRBJ2-1; tentative D call: TRBD2 (5 bases). This CDR3 comprises 17 residues. Germline V lookup: CDR1 MDHEN, CDR2 SYDVKM. V lost 3 bases and J 3 bases, leaving 18 bases between the germline ends. The CDR3 sequence is CASSFYLWGEGYNEQFF. CDR3 bases: TGTGCCAGCAGTTTCTACCTTTGGGGAGAGGGCTACAATGAGCAGTTCTTC. The entire variable domain, with the rest obtained from reference TRBV28 and TRBJ2-1, is as follows: DVKVTQSSRYLVKRTGEKVFLECVQDMDHENMFWYRQDPGLGLRLIYFSYDVKMKEKGDIPEGYSVSREKKERFSLILESASTNQTSMYLCASSFYLWGEGYNEQFFGPGTRLTVL.

A remark on this clone: An end of the junction differs from the germline gene, which may be a read error. The chain joins TRBV6-1 to TRBJ1-1, with D possibly matching TRBD1 (6 bases). The CDR3 sequence is 14 residues long. Germline loops: CDR1 MNHNS, CDR2 SASEGT. This chain's CDR3 is CVSRPDRSNTEAFF. DNA for the CDR3: TGTGTCAGCAGGCCAGACAGGTCGAACACTGAAGCTTTCTTT.

This clone was counted many times. The chain joins TRBV11-2 to TRBJ2-5; perhaps TRBD2 as D (5 bases). Germline CDR1 and CDR2: SGHAT and FQNNGV. This CDR3 has 15 amino acids. Trimming stripped 5 bases from V and 0 bases from J, with 13 bases between. CDR3 in DNA: TGTGCCAGCAGCCCCCGGACTGCGTACCAAGAGACCCAGTACTTC. This gives the protein CASSPRTAYQETQYF.

The sample holds many counts of this clone. The V and J genes are TRBV6-1 and TRBJ2-7, with D perhaps TRBD2 (6 bases). Germline CDR1 is MNHNS and CDR2 is SASEGT. V was cut by 6 bases and J by 1 base, with 16 bases left in between. The CDR3 runs 15 residues. The CDR3 region is CASRESTSLSYEQYF. CDR3 bases: TGTGCCAGCAGGGAATCGACTAGTCTATCCTACGAGCAGTACTTC.

This clone was counted many times. Since no conserved phenylalanine or tryptophan closes the CDR3, a read error is the likely cause. The limits of the CDR3 on the DNA are not certain, so only TCRdb's listed CDR3 is given. V usage is TRBV7-2 and J usage is TRBJ2-4; the table's D call, TRBD1, has no DNA check behind it. With termini counted, the CDR3 has 9 amino acids. Germline CDR1 reads SGHTA; CDR2 reads FQGNSA. The chain's CDR3 is CASSLAAPS.

As concerns this clone: A read error may explain this, as a much larger clone is one base away. The same CDR3 arises from other DNA sequences in this sample as well. The gene calls are TRBV5-6 and TRBJ2-7, with 8 bases fitting TRBD2. The CDR3 has 14 residues. Germline V gene lookup returns CDR1 SGHDT and CDR2 YYEEEE. V lost 4 bases and J lost 10; bases outside the gene matches: 13. The CDR3 region has the DNA TGTGCCAGCAGCCCCGCACGGGAGGGGCCGGGTCAGTACGTC. Its translation: CASSPAREGPGQYV.

J is TRBJ1-2 and V is TRBV5-6; no firm D call. The CDR3 runs 13 residues. Per germline, CDR1 SGHDT and CDR2 YYEEEE. The V end lost 2 bases, the J end lost 7 bases, and 12 bases lay between the germline ends. The DNA for the CDR3 is TGTGCCAGCAGCTTTGAAAGGGAGGGTGGCTACACCTTC. This codes for CASSFEREGGYTF.

Only a few counts were recorded for this clone. The chain employs TRBV2 and TRBJ2-7; the D gene could be TRBD1 or TRBD2 (5 bases each). This CDR3 has 14 residues. Germline-derived CDR1 and CDR2 are SNHLY and FYNNEI. The V and J ends lost 4 bases and 2 bases respectively, with 12 bases between them. CDR3 sequence: CASSAGLNAYEQYF. The CDR3 DNA is TGTGCCAGCAGTGCGGGGCTAAATGCCTACGAGCAGTACTTC.

This clone occurred many times. The V and J genes are TRBV12-3 or TRBV12-4 and TRBJ2-2, with 8 positions matching TRBD2. This CDR3 is built from 15 residues. V lost 11 bases and J lost 6; bases outside the gene matches: 14. CDR3 in DNA: TGTGCCTGCCTCGGGAGGGAGGGCCCCGCCGGGGAGCTGTTTTTT. Translation: CACLGREGPAGELFF.

This clone occurred a few times. The chain links TRBV10-3 to TRBJ2-7, with 12 bases that match TRBD2. CDR3 length equals 17 residues. Germline assignment: CDR1 ENHRY and CDR2 SYGVKD. The trim removed 4 bases at V and 1 base at J, leaving 8 bases unmatched. CDR3 coding DNA: TGTGCCATCAGTGGGACTAGCGGGACTCCGATTTCCTACGAGCAGTACTTC. This encodes CAISGTSGTPISYEQYF.

In its sample, this clone was seen many times. The gene calls are TRBV4-1 and TRBJ2-1; D tentatively reads TRBD1 or TRBD2 (5 bases each). The CDR3 loop spans 14 amino acids. V was pared by 2 bases and J by 6 bases, with 11 bases between. CDR1 and CDR2 (germline): MGHRA, YSYEKL. CDR3 sequence (DNA): TGCGCCAGCAGCCAACGGGACGGCACCAATGAGCAGTTCTTC. This sequence encodes CASSQRDGTNEQFF.

This clone was detected ten times or more. At one of its ends the junction is not consistent with the germline gene, which may arise from a read error. Other nucleotide sequences in the sample specify the same CDR3. V is TRBV7-3 and J is TRBJ2-1, with 9 bases matching TRBD1. The CDR3 is 13 amino acids. Germline V CDR1 and CDR2: SGHTA, FQGTGA. CDR3 sequence: CASSLDRGVEQLF. The CDR3 DNA sequence: TGTGCCAGCAGCTTAGACAGGGGGGTAGAGCAGCTCTTC.

This clone was observed many times. CDR3 sequence (DNA): TGTGCCAGCAGGAGGGGACAGGGGGTAGAGGAGCAGTACTTC. Its protein product is CASRRGQGVEEQYF. This chain joins TRBV6-1 and TRBJ2-7; TRBD1 matches 11 bases. The V gene's germline CDR1 is MNHNS and CDR2 SASEGT. J gave up 7 bases and V 6 bases, and 8 bases lay outside the gene matches. The length of the CDR3 is 14 residues.

Many counts were recorded for this clone. This chain connects TRBV5-1 to TRBJ2-3; either TRBD1 or TRBD2 may fit D (6 bases each). The germline gives CDR1 SGHRS, CDR2 YFSETQ. This CDR3 region has 16 residues. V lost 5 bases and J 3 bases, leaving 19 bases between the germline ends. The CDR3 loop reads CASRIMGGEGTDTQYF. CDR3 DNA sequence: TGCGCCAGCAGGATCATGGGGGGCGAGGGGACAGATACGCAGTATTTT.

Notes on this clone: A read error may produce the germline difference seen at one junction end. The chain recombines TRBV9 with TRBJ2-1, with D possibly matching TRBD2 (6 bases). CDR1 and CDR2 from the germline V gene are SGDLS and YYNGEE. The CDR3 sequence is 17 residues long. CDR3 region: CASSVNPSGWRANERFF. Written as DNA, the CDR3 is TGTGCCAGCAGCGTCAATCCGAGCGGTTGGAGGGCCAATGAGCGGTTCTTC. The full variable domain, rest sourced from reference TRBV9 and TRBJ2-1, is DSGVTQTPKHLITATGQRVTLRCSPRSGDLSVYWYQQSLDQGLQFLIQYYNGEERAKGNILERFSAQQFPDLHSELNLSSLELGDSALYFCASSVNPSGWRANERFFGPGTRLTVL.

This clone appeared many times. This chain links TRBV2 with TRBJ2-7; the match to TRBD1 covers 7 bases. This CDR3 has 11 amino acids. V shed 6 bases and J 6 bases; nucleotides not matched to a gene: 2. CDR1 and CDR2 (germline): SNHLY, FYNNEI. Here the CDR3 DNA reads TGTGCCAGCAGGACAGGGTTCGAGCAGTACTTC. Protein product: CASRTGFEQYF.

This clone has a count of ten or more. The rearrangement uses TRBV13 and TRBJ2-1; 7 bases are shared with TRBD2. This CDR3 spans 17 amino acids. Germline V gene lookup returns CDR1 PRHDT and CDR2 FYEKMQ (reference sequence). V gave up 5 bases and J gave up 0 bases; unmatched junction bases: 10. The CDR3 loop is CASSPSGTLSSYNEQFF. The DNA of the CDR3 is TGTGCCAGCAGCCCCAGCGGGACCTTAAGCTCCTACAATGAGCAGTTCTTC.

Ten or more counts support this clone. The V gene is TRBV10-1, the J gene TRBJ2-1; TRBD2 agrees at 7 bases. The CDR3 totals 14 residues. Germline-derived CDR1 and CDR2 are WNHNN and SYGVQD (reference sequence). V gave up 4 bases and J gave up 12 bases; unmatched junction bases: 12. The CDR3, as DNA: TGCGCCAGCAGTGCAGCTCAGATACTAGCGCCGCAGTTCTTC. Translation: CASSAAQILAPQFF.

In its sample, this clone was seen many times. This chain uses TRBV10-3 with TRBJ2-1, with TRBD2 matching over 9 bases. CDR1 is ENHRY and CDR2 is SYGVKD in the germline V gene. The CDR3 consists of 17 residues. J gave up 7 bases and V 3 bases, and 13 bases lay outside the gene matches. In DNA, the CDR3 is TGTGCCATCAGTGATAACGGCGGGGCGGGAGGGTTGAATGAGCAGTTCTTC. It is translated as CAISDNGGAGGLNEQFF.

This clone was picked up many times. Other DNA sequences within the sample encode an identical CDR3. The chain has TRBV28 and TRBJ2-5; tentatively, D is TRBD1 (6 bases). This CDR3 has 14 residues. V was pared by 6 bases and J by 6 bases, with 17 bases between. Germline values: CDR1 MDHEN, CDR2 SYDVKM. The DNA for the CDR3 is TGTGCCAGCAGGGGGGCGCTGGGGTATAAGACCCAGTACTTC. It yields the protein CASRGALGYKTQYF. Supplemented by reference TRBV28 and TRBJ2-5, the full variable domain reads DVKVTQSSRYLVKRTGEKVFLECVQDMDHENMFWYRQDPGLGLRLIYFSYDVKMKEKGDIPEGYSVSREKKERFSLILESASTNQTSMYLCASRGALGYKTQYFGPGTRLLVL.

Details on this clone: A much more abundant neighbour one base away suggests this may be a read error. The CDR3 sequence is CASSLDIGRLYF. DNA of the CDR3: TGTGCCAGCAGTTTAGATATCGGAAGGCTATATTTT. The rearrangement uses TRBV28 and TRBJ1-3; D unresolved. The germline V gene encodes CDR1 MDHEN and CDR2 SYDVKM. This CDR3 has 12 residues. The V gene lost 2 bases and the J gene lost 14 bases, with 13 bases spanning the gap. Based on the CDR3 plus reference TRBV28 and TRBJ1-3, the full variable domain is DVKVTQSSRYLVKRTGEKVFLECVQDMDHENMFWYRQDPGLGLRLIYFSYDVKMKEKGDIPEGYSVSREKKERFSLILESASTNQTSMYLCASSLDIGRLYFGEGSWLTVV.

This clone was recorded many times. The J gene is TRBJ1-1, the V gene TRBV2; D gene unclear. This CDR3 is 17 amino acids long. V was pared by 6 bases and J by 0 bases, with 20 bases between. The germline V gene encodes CDR1 SNHLY and CDR2 FYNNEI. CDR3 DNA sequence: TGTGCCAGCAGCACACCCCCCCTGACAATCTTGAACACTGAAGCTTTCTTT. Amino acids: CASSTPPLTILNTEAFF.

In its sample, this clone was seen once. The chain has TRBV5-1 and TRBJ2-7; D might be TRBD2 (5 bases). The CDR3 totals 13 residues. The V end lost 0 bases, the J end lost 2 bases, and 6 bases lay between the germline ends. CDR1 is SGHRS, CDR2 YFSETQ, per germline. In DNA, the CDR3 is TGCGCCAGCAGCTTGGGAGCGGCCTACGAGCAGTACTTC. The encoded protein is CASSLGAAYEQYF.

The CDR3 is CASSPSGLAGADTQYF. The CDR3 DNA reads TGTGCCAGCAGCCCTTCGGGACTAGCGGGAGCAGATACTCAGTACTTC. The chain has TRBV9 and TRBJ2-5; 14 bases align to TRBD2. Germline assignment: CDR1 SGDLS and CDR2 YYNGEE. This CDR3 is built from 16 residues. The V segment lost 4 bases and the J segment 11 bases; nucleotides outside the gene matches: 13.

This clone was counted many times. The chain joins TRBV25-1 to TRBJ2-3, with D possibly being TRBD2 (6 bases). The CDR3 is 15 amino acids. Trimming removed 3 bases from V and 1 base from J, with 11 bases in between. Germline CDR1 and CDR2: MGHDK and SYGVNS. The CDR3 DNA reads TGTGCCAGCAGTGAGGGGGACTTACGCACAGATACGCAGTATTTT. Encoded protein: CASSEGDLRTDTQYF. Based on the CDR3 plus reference TRBV25-1 and TRBJ2-3, the full variable domain is EADIYQTPRYLVIGTGKKITLECSQTMGHDKMYWYQQDPGMELHLIHYSYGVNSTEKGDLSSESTVSRIRTEHFPLTLESARPSHTSQYLCASSEGDLRTDTQYFGPGTRLTVL.

Many counts were recorded for this clone. This chain uses TRBV6-1 with TRBJ2-7, with TRBD2 identical over 9 bases. With 6 bases clipped from V and 2 bases from J, the junction kept 5 bases outside the gene matches. Germline CDR1 is MNHNS and CDR2 is SASEGT. This CDR3 has 14 residues. CDR3 region: CASSQTSGTYEQYV. As DNA, the CDR3 is TGTGCCAGCAGCCAGACTAGCGGCACCTACGAGCAGTACGTC.

A remark on this clone: In the same sample, other DNA sequences code for this CDR3. The rearrangement links TRBV20-1 to TRBJ2-1, with TRBD2 identical over 14 bases. This CDR3 comprises 15 residues. Trimming removed 6 bases from V and 10 bases from J; junction bases left unmatched: 11. Per germline, CDR1 DFQATT and CDR2 SNEGSKA (reference sequence). The CDR3 DNA is TGCAGTGCCCACCCTGGACTAGCGGGAGGAGGGGAGCAGTTCTTC. Its translation: CSAHPGLAGGGEQFF.

This clone was detected ten times or more. J is TRBJ2-7 and V is TRBV6-5; D gene ambiguous. V was cut by 0 bases and J by 4 bases, with 10 bases left in between. Germline V lookup: CDR1 MNHEY, CDR2 SVGAGI. The CDR3 has 14 amino acids. The CDR3 reads CASSYSGPSYEQYF. The CDR3 region has the DNA TGTGCCAGCAGTTACTCTGGCCCGAGTTACGAGCAGTACTTC.

This clone was observed at least ten times. This sequence joins TRBV6-1 and TRBJ2-5; 12 nucleotides match TRBD2. Losses at the gene ends were 4 bases for V and 4 bases for J; bases not matched to a gene: 7. This CDR3 is 16 amino acids long. Germline lookup yields CDR1 MNHNS and CDR2 SASEGT. The CDR3 here is CASSVILAGGGETQYF. CDR3 coding DNA: TGTGCCAGCAGTGTAATACTAGCGGGAGGAGGAGAGACCCAGTACTTC.

This clone was counted many times. This rearrangement joins TRBV4-3 to TRBJ2-2; the D gene is possibly TRBD2 (6 bases). CDR1 is LGHNA, CDR2 YSLEER, per germline. The CDR3 contains 16 residues. The V end was cut by 0 bases, the J end by 1 base, with 9 bases between. CDR3 DNA sequence: TGCGCCAGCAGCCAAGACGGAGGGGTGAACACCGGGGAGCTGTTTTTT. It translates to CASSQDGGVNTGELFF.

This clone was seen ten or more times. The chain links TRBV4-1 to TRBJ2-5, with 14 nucleotides matching TRBD2. CDR1 is MGHRA, CDR2 YSYEKL, per germline. This CDR3 comprises 17 residues. After removal of 1 base from V and 5 bases from J, the junction contained 6 bases not matched to a gene. CDR3 bases: TGCGCCAGCAGCCAAGCCGGGACTAGCGGGAGTTCTGAGACCCAGTACTTC. As protein: CASSQAGTSGSSETQYF.

The chain uses TRBV9 and TRBJ2-4; D is unclear. Germline CDR1 reads SGDLS; CDR2 reads YYNGEE. Trimming removed 4 bases from V and 2 bases from J, with 22 bases in between. The CDR3 extends over 18 amino acids. The CDR3 is CASSPDPGGAATKNIQYF. The CDR3, as DNA: TGTGCCAGCAGCCCCGATCCCGGCGGAGCAGCAACCAAAAACATTCAGTACTTC.